This T cell receptor (beta chain) was recovered during a study of T cell repertoires in cytomegalovirus infection. Looking at the study overall: CMV infection plus the matching HLA type was flagged by public TCR beta signatures.

This CDR3 region has 13 residues. Germline V CDR1 and CDR2: SNHLY, FYNNEI. The germline V and J ends were trimmed by 5 bases and 3 bases, with 11 bases remaining between them. MiXCR was run by TCRdb on the reads, yielding one entry per CDR3 protein. The sample holds about 490,000 distinct CDR3 sequences, roughly 29% seen once. The chain combines TRBV2 with TRBJ2-7; the D is unclear. This sequence originates from a human donor in good health (CMV status not recorded). Some clones in this sample may be carry-over from other donors' samples. Sequencing was performed on PBMCs. As DNA, the CDR3 is TGTGCCAGCAGTCTAACTCCGGACTACGAGCAGTACGTC. Translated, it gives CASSLTPDYEQYV.